Listed here is a single T cell receptor beta chain. Its antigen is currently not known. Nothing much larger sits one base from this clone, and base qualities are not available. The CDR3 covers 17 residues, taking in both the cysteine and the phenylalanine. Only CDR3 DNA is held: 51 bases, read in frame from base 1. V is shortened by 3 bases, J by 0 bases, and the region joining them spans 12 bases. CDR1 and CDR2, per the germline V gene (reference sequence), are MNHEY and SMNVEV. The data are from a study of blood T cell repertoires in COVID-19 (dated by TCRdb to 2019 to 2021). Background on the whole study: Collaborator samples came from the United States, Italy and Spain and covered acute and convalescent phases of COVID-19. The prospective study material was composed of cDNA or gDNA derived from T cells, B-cell-depleted T cells, or PBMCs. Deeply sampled blood TCRbeta repertoires from subjects exposed to, actively infected with, or recovered from COVID-19 were included in the dataset. The repertoires were released in a freely available public database meant as a resource for research on the immune response to SARS-CoV-2. The samples were drawn from two sources: the first 160 participants of the ongoing ImmuneRACE study, and 1,000 to 1,500 subjects contributed by 6 global collaborators. Nearly every sample came with metadata listing a de-identified subject ID, COVID-19 status, age in years and sex. Where HLA class I and class II types were available, the types were taken from metadata supplied by the sample provider, not from assay-based typing.

Each collaborating institution followed its own protocols to collect whole blood in K2EDTA tubes. For TCRbeta analysis, collaborator samples were shipped as frozen whole blood, as isolated PBMCs, or as DNA extracted from either sample type. The immunoSEQ Assay, a bias-controlled multiplex PCR, was used to amplify TCRbeta CDR3 regions from genomic DNA. On the study's bioinformatics: Within the assay, amplification of reference gene primers was used to estimate how many nucleated cells each sample contained. To quantify the absolute abundance of each unique TCRbeta CDR3 rearrangement, sequence reads were collapsed and filtered. For each sample, productive Simpson clonality was calculated by taking the square root of Simpson's diversity index across productive rearrangements. Drawn from immuneACCESS, this table holds only the in-frame rearrangements with V and J called that TCRdb kept. Clones are partly lost; checked studies trace under half to an unresolved V gene and leave the rest unexplained. V, J and clone size are those of that table, while D and trimming were read from the DNA. The table for this sample lists 90,000 to 120,000 clones; just over 90% of them were counted only once. The ten largest clones add up to roughly 1.3% of the sample.

The full study reports these points: Clinical and demographic metadata were provided uncurated, with the amount varying by source and participant.

This clonotype originated in a woman aged 25 to 39 with acute or convalescent COVID-19. The sequenced sample was peripheral blood. The rearrangement combines TRBV27 with TRBJ1-6, with the D segment identity uncertain. The DNA is TGTGCCAGCAGTTTTCGGTGGGAGAGCTCCTATAATTCACCCCTCCACTTT. Its protein reads: CASSFRWESSYNSPLHF.